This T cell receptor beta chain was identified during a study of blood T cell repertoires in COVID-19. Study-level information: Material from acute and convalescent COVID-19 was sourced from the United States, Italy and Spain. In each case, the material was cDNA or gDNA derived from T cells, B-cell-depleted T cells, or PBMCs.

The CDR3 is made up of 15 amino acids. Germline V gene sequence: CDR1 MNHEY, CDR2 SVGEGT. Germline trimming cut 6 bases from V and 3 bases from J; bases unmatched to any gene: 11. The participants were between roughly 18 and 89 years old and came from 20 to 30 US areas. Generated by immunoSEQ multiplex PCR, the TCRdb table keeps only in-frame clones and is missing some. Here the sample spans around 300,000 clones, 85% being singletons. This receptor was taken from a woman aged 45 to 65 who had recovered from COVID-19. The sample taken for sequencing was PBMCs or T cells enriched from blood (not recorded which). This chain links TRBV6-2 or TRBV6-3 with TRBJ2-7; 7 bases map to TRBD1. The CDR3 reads CASSKPPGQIYEQYF. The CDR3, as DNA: TGTGCCAGCAGCAAACCCCCGGGACAGATCTACGAGCAGTACTTC.